The 17 T cell receptor beta chains below all came from one sample that was sequenced in a study of T cell responses to AZD1222 COVID-19 vaccine. This table comes from immunoSEQ multiplex PCR, and its TCRdb copy is limited to in-frame clones, with some not included. The data contain under 150,000 clones, roughly nine tenths of them singletons. The sample in question was peripheral blood, obtained on day 0 of AZD1222 vaccination. These receptors were collected from an adult in good health.

The chain combines TRBV30 with TRBJ1-1; TRBD1 agrees at 7 bases. The CDR3 spans 17 residues. J gave up 0 bases and V 0 bases, and 10 bases lay outside the gene matches. Germline V gene sequence: CDR1 GTSNPN, CDR2 SVGIG (reference sequence). This CDR3 reads CAWSVRGGRGMNTEAFF. The CDR3 DNA reads as TGTGCCTGGAGTGTCAGAGGGGGCAGGGGGATGAACACTGAAGCTTTCTTT.

CDR3 coding DNA: TGTGCCAGCAGCTTCTACCTACAGGGGGACGGTAATGAAAAACTGTTTTTT. Translating it yields CASSFYLQGDGNEKLFF. The chain carries TRBV7-9 and TRBJ1-4; 8 bases line up with TRBD1. Per the germline V gene, CDR1 is SEHNR and CDR2 is FQNEAQ (reference sequence). With V trimmed by 3 bases and J by 4 bases, 10 bases remained unmatched. This CDR3 contains 17 residues. The entire variable domain, with the rest obtained from reference TRBV7-9 and TRBJ1-4, is as follows: DTGVSQNPRHKITKRGQNVTFRCDPISEHNRLYWYRQTLGQGPEFLTYFQNEAQLEKSRLLSDRFSAERPKGSFSTLEIQRTEQGDSAMYLCASSFYLQGDGNEKLFFGSGTQLSVL.

The chain recombines TRBV28 with TRBJ2-7; a possible D gene is TRBD1 (6 bases). This CDR3 comprises 15 residues. Trimming removed 6 bases at V and 5 bases at J, with 20 bases between. Per the germline V gene, CDR1 is MDHEN and CDR2 is SYDVKM. CDR3 amino acids: CASSPRAPGENEQYF. In nucleotides, the CDR3 is TGTGCCAGCAGCCCGAGAGCTCCAGGGGAGAACGAGCAGTACTTC. The complete variable domain, with remaining parts taken from reference TRBV28 and TRBJ2-7, reads DVKVTQSSRYLVKRTGEKVFLECVQDMDHENMFWYRQDPGLGLRLIYFSYDVKMKEKGDIPEGYSVSREKKERFSLILESASTNQTSMYLCASSPRAPGENEQYFGPGTRLTVT.

The chain joins TRBV7-9 to TRBJ2-6; D might be TRBD1 or TRBD2, each matching 6 bases. Germline CDR1 is SEHNR and CDR2 is FQNEAQ (reference sequence). V was shortened by 7 bases and J by 0 bases, with 13 bases between the two germline ends. CDR3 length: 16 residues. The CDR3 DNA reads as TGTGCCAGCACCCAAGGGGGGAACTCTGGGGCCAACGTCCTGACTTTC. Its protein is CASTQGGNSGANVLTF.

The J gene is TRBJ2-1, the V gene TRBV5-1; 9 bases are a match to TRBD2. The germline CDR1 and CDR2 sequences are SGHRS and YFSETQ. The trim removed 2 bases at V and 6 bases at J, leaving 3 bases unmatched. The CDR3 loop spans 14 amino acids. The CDR3 DNA is TGCGCCAGCAGCTTTGGCGGGAGGGCCAATGAGCAGTTCTTC. It yields the protein CASSFGGRANEQFF.

The rearrangement uses TRBV6-5 and TRBJ2-5, with D possibly being TRBD2 (6 bases). The germline V gene encodes CDR1 MNHEY and CDR2 SVGAGI. Trimming pared 2 bases from V and 0 bases from J, leaving 7 bases between. The length of the CDR3 is 14 residues. In nucleotides, the CDR3 is TGTGCCAGCAGTTACGGGAGGTACCAAGAGACCCAGTACTTC. Translating it yields CASSYGRYQETQYF.

This clone was recorded a few times. The chain's CDR3 is CASYSGSTDTQYF. CDR3 bases: TGCGCCAGCTATAGCGGAAGCACAGATACGCAGTATTTT. J is TRBJ2-3 and V is TRBV10-2; maybe TRBD2 (6 bases). Between the trimmed V and J ends, which lost 8 bases and 0 bases, there was a span of 9 bases. CDR1 and CDR2 (germline): WSHSY, SAAADI. The CDR3 extends over 13 amino acids.

V and J are TRBV7-9 and TRBJ2-5; 8 bases match TRBD1. The CDR3 is 16 amino acids. CDR1 and CDR2 (germline): SEHNR, FQNEAQ (reference sequence). V shed 0 bases, J shed 4 bases, and the junction held 7 bases outside the gene matches. The CDR3 sequence: CASSLAPAGGGETQYF. Written as DNA, the CDR3 is TGTGCCAGCAGCTTAGCCCCGGCAGGGGGCGGAGAGACCCAGTACTTC.

This clone was found once. The V gene is TRBV24-1, the J gene TRBJ1-5; D is unresolved. This CDR3 has 15 amino acids. V lost 6 bases and J 2 bases, leaving 13 bases between the germline ends. Germline V gene sequence: CDR1 KGHDR, CDR2 SFDVKD. In DNA form, the CDR3 reads TGTGCCACCAGTAGGAGTGAGGATGGCAATCAGCCCCAGCATTTT. It is translated as CATSRSEDGNQPQHF.

The genes are TRBV5-1 and TRBJ2-2; 15 bases line up with TRBD2. V was pared by 3 bases and J by 4 bases, with 10 bases of the junction left unmatched. The CDR3 covers 19 residues. Germline CDR1 and CDR2: SGHRS and YFSETQ. The CDR3 spells CASSSGLAGGTSSTGELFF. In DNA form, the CDR3 reads TGCGCCAGCAGCTCCGGACTAGCGGGAGGGACATCGAGCACCGGGGAGCTGTTTTTT.

CDR3 region: CSARDSAYEQYF. The CDR3 DNA is TGCAGCGCCAGGGACTCGGCCTACGAGCAGTACTTC. The J gene is TRBJ2-7, the V gene TRBV29-1, with a weak D call TRBD2 (6 bases). Germline V gene sequence: CDR1 SQVTM, CDR2 ANQGSEA. This CDR3 is built from 12 residues. V was cut by 7 bases and J by 2 bases, with 12 bases left in between.

The chain carries TRBV7-9 and TRBJ1-1; 11 bases line up with TRBD1. The ends lost 2 bases at V and 6 bases at J; junction bases unmatched: 8. Germline CDR1 and CDR2: SEHNR and FQNEAQ (reference sequence). This CDR3 region has 16 residues. The CDR3, as DNA: TGTGCCAGCAGCTTAACCGGGACAGGGGGGTTGCCTGAAGCTTTCTTT. Its translation: CASSLTGTGGLPEAFF.

CDR3 residues: CASRGTGNTEAFF. CDR3 DNA: TGTGCCAGCAGGGGGACAGGGAACACTGAAGCTTTCTTT. The V gene is TRBV27, the J gene TRBJ1-1; 8 bases fit TRBD1. The CDR3 runs to 13 residues. The ends lost 6 bases at V and 1 base at J; junction bases unmatched: 1. Germline V gene sequence: CDR1 MNHEY, CDR2 SMNVEV (reference sequence).

The chain's CDR3 is CASGGGQSYEQYF. In DNA, the CDR3 is TGCGCCAGCGGAGGTGGACAGTCCTACGAGCAGTACTTC. The chain recombines TRBV5-1 with TRBJ2-7; tentatively, D is TRBD1 (6 bases). V was cut by 7 bases and J by 1 base, with 12 bases left in between. Germline-derived CDR1 and CDR2 are SGHRS and YFSETQ. The CDR3 spans 13 residues.

This clone was counted a single time. The V gene is TRBV7-2, the J gene TRBJ1-2; weak D call: TRBD1 (5 bases). Germline V gene data show CDR1 as SGHTA and CDR2 as FQGNSA. The V end was cut by 4 bases, the J end by 6 bases, with 15 bases between. This CDR3 comprises 14 residues. CDR3 residues: CASSSDGARDGYTF. The CDR3 DNA follows: TGTGCCAGCAGCTCGGACGGAGCCAGGGATGGCTACACCTTC.

This chain links TRBV4-1 with TRBJ1-2; D gene ambiguous. From germline, CDR1 is MGHRA and CDR2 YSYEKL. The CDR3 covers 13 residues. V lost 1 base and J lost 8, with 11 bases in between. CDR3 nucleotides: TGCGCCAGCAGCCAAGGAGAAGGAAGCGGCTACACCTTC. Its protein is CASSQGEGSGYTF.

CDR3 loop: CASSAGGDGNQPQHF. CDR3 nucleotides: TGTGCCAGCAGCGCGGGGGGGGATGGGAATCAGCCCCAGCATTTT. This sequence joins TRBV6-5 and TRBJ1-5, with TRBD1 as a possible D gene (5 bases). CDR1 and CDR2 from the germline V gene are MNHEY and SVGAGI. V gave up 6 bases and J gave up 4 bases, with 16 bases separating them. This CDR3 has 15 amino acids.